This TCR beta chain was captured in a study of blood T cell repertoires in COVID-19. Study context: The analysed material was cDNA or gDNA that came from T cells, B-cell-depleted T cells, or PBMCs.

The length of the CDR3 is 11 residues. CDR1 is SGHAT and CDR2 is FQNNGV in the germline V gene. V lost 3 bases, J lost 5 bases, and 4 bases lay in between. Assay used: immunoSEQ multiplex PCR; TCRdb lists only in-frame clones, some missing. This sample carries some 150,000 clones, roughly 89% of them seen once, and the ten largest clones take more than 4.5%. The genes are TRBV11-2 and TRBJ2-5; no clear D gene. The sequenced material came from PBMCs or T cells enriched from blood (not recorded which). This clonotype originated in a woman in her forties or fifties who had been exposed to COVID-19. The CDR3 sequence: CASSFVETQYF. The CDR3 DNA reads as TGTGCCAGCAGCTTCGTCGAGACCCAGTACTTC. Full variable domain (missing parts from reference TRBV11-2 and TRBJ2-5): EAGVAQSPRYKIIEKRQSVAFWCNPISGHATLYWYQQILGQGPKLLIQFQNNGVVDDSQLPKDRFSAERLKGVDSTLKIQPAKLEDSAVYLCASSFVETQYFGPGTRLLVL.